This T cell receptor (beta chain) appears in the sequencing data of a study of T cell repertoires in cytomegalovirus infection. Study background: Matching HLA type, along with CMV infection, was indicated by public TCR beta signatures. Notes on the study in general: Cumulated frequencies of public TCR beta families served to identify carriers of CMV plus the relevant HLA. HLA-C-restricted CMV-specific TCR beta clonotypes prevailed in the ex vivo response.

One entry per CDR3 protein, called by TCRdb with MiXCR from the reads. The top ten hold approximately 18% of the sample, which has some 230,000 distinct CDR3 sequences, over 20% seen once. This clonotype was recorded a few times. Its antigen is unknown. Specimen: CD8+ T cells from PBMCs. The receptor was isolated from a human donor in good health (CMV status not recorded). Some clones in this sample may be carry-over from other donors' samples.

CDR3 in amino acids: CASSLAGQPNTGELFF. The CDR3 region has the DNA TGTGCCAGCAGCTTAGCCGGACAGCCGAACACCGGGGAGCTGTTTTTT. The chain carries TRBV7-6 and TRBJ2-2, with D possibly matching TRBD1 (6 bases). The V end was cut by 0 bases, the J end by 0 bases, with 8 bases between. This CDR3 has 16 amino acids. The germline CDR1 and CDR2 sequences are SGHVS and FNYEAQ.